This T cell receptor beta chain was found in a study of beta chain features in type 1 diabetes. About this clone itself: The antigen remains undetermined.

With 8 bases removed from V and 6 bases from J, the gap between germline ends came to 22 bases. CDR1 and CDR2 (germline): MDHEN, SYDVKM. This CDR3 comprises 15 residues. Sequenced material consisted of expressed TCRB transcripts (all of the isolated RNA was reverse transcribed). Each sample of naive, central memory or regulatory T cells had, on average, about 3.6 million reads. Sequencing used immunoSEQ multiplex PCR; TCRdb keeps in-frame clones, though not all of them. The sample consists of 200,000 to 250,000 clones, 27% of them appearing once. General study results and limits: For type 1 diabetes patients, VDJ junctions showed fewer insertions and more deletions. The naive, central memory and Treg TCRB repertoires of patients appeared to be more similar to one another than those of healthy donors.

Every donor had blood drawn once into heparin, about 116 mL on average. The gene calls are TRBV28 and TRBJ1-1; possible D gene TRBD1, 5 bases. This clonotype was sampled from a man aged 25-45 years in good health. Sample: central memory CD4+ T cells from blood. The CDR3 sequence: CASASPGVGGAEAFF. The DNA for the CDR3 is TGTGCCAGCGCATCCCCGGGGGTCGGTGGCGCTGAAGCTTTCTTT.